This T cell receptor (beta chain) derives from a study of blood T cell repertoires in COVID-19. Profiling relied on immunoSEQ multiplex PCR, and the TCRdb table lists in-frame clones only, not all of them. The sample holds roughly 250,000 clones, around 82% seen once. Germline lookup yields CDR1 LNHDA and CDR2 SQIVND (reference sequence). V lost 0 bases and J lost 4; bases outside the gene matches: 7. The CDR3 consists of 16 residues. The rearrangement links TRBV19 to TRBJ2-7; 9 positions agree with TRBD1. This clonotype was sampled from a person aged 65 to 79 with COVID-19, enrolled during active disease. The source material was peripheral blood. As DNA, the CDR3 is TGTGCCAGTAGTATAGATTATGGGACAGGGCGTTACGAGCAGTACTTC. Its translation is CASSIDYGTGRYEQYF.